This T cell receptor (beta chain) was sequenced in a study of CD8 T cells in Susac syndrome. The CDR3 is 11 residues long. Trimming removed 11 bases from V and 16 bases from J; junction bases left unmatched: 11. From germline, CDR1 is SEHNR and CDR2 FQNEAQ (reference sequence). CD8+ and CD4+ T cells from blood underwent TCR beta sequencing, which was carried out in a high-throughput format. Reverse transcription of about 0.5 to 1 ug RNA used random hexamers. TCRdb reprocessed the immunoSEQ multiplex PCR reads with MiXCR, giving one entry per CDR3 protein. The data show some 63,000 distinct CDR3 sequences, about 94% seen once.

The genes are TRBV7-9 and TRBJ1-4; 9 positions match TRBD1. The sample consisted of CD8+ T cells from PBMCs. The TCR was taken from a human donor with multiple sclerosis. The DNA of the CDR3 is TGTGCCGGCGAAACCGGGACAGGGAGGTTTTTT. Its translation is CAGETGTGRFF.